Each of the 8 T cell receptor beta chains below was sequenced from the same sample in a study of blood T cell repertoires in COVID-19. TCRdb's copy holds only in-frame clones and misses some; the assay was immunoSEQ multiplex PCR. The repertoire holds about 71,000 clones, around nine tenths seen once, with around 5% in the top ten. Material for sequencing was peripheral blood. Receptors originate from a woman aged 18-29 years with acute or convalescent COVID-19.

The genes are TRBV6-5 and TRBJ1-1; 8 bases match TRBD1. This CDR3 is 14 amino acids long. V trimming: 6 bases; J trimming: 3 bases; junction bases outside the gene matches: 6. Germline V gives CDR1 MNHEY, CDR2 SVGAGI. This CDR3 reads CASRSDRGYTEAFF. CDR3 in DNA: TGTGCCAGCAGAAGCGACAGGGGCTACACTGAAGCTTTCTTT.

This chain joins TRBV20-1 and TRBJ1-2, with D possibly TRBD1 on 6 matching bases. Germline loops: CDR1 DFQATT, CDR2 SNEGSKA (reference sequence). V lost 6 bases and J 10 bases, leaving 15 bases between the germline ends. The CDR3 covers 11 residues. The CDR3 DNA reads TGCAGTGCCTTCGGGGACAAAATCTACACCTTC. Its protein product is CSAFGDKIYTF.

The rearrangement joins TRBV6-2 or TRBV6-3 to TRBJ2-2; TRBD2 matches 9 bases. V dropped 4 bases and J dropped 7; count of bases not matched to a gene: 13. The CDR3 extends over 17 amino acids. Germline V gene lookup returns CDR1 MNHEY and CDR2 SVGEGT. The CDR3 DNA is TGTGCCAGCAGTTTCTATCCCGGCGGACTAGCGTTCGGGGAGCTGTTTTTT. It specifies CASSFYPGGLAFGELFF.

V gene TRBV9 combines with J gene TRBJ1-4; 7 bases match TRBD1. CDR1 is SGDLS and CDR2 is YYNGEE in the germline V gene. This CDR3 spans 18 amino acids. J was trimmed by 3 bases and V by 3 bases; bases with no gene match: 14. DNA for the CDR3: TGTGCCAGCAGCGGAAGAAGAATTAAGGGACAGCCTAATGAAAAACTGTTTTTT. Its protein product is CASSGRRIKGQPNEKLFF.

The rearrangement links TRBV27 to TRBJ2-2; a weak D match, TRBD1 (6 bases). Germline V gene lookup returns CDR1 MNHEY and CDR2 SMNVEV (reference sequence). The CDR3 runs to 14 residues. The V and J ends lost 3 bases and 4 bases respectively, with 9 bases between them. The CDR3 DNA reads TGTGCCAGCAGTTTTAGGGGGACCACCGGGGAGCTGTTTTTT. It translates to CASSFRGTTGELFF.

The gene calls are TRBV7-2 and TRBJ1-6, with D unresolved. V lost 2 bases to trimming and J lost 0 bases, with 5 bases between them. Germline V gives CDR1 SGHTA, CDR2 FQGNSA. This CDR3 is built from 15 residues. The DNA of the CDR3 is TGTGCCAGCAGCTTACAAAACTCCTATAATTCACCCCTCCACTTT. Translated, it gives CASSLQNSYNSPLHF.

The chain joins TRBV10-2 to TRBJ2-3; D perhaps matches TRBD1 (5 bases). CDR1 is WSHSY and CDR2 is SAAADI in the germline V gene. Trimming shortened V by 3 bases and J by 0 bases, and 10 bases separated the two germline ends. This CDR3 has 15 amino acids. The CDR3 reads CASSDQGRSTDTQYF. Here the CDR3 DNA reads TGCGCCAGCAGTGATCAGGGTAGGAGCACAGATACGCAGTATTTT.

With regard to this clone: At one of its ends the junction is not consistent with the germline gene, which may arise from a read error. This rearrangement joins TRBV30 to TRBJ1-6, with TRBD1 as a possible D gene (5 bases). The CDR3 spans 14 residues. Germline lookup yields CDR1 GTSNPN and CDR2 SVGIG (reference sequence). The CDR3 DNA reads TGTGCCTGGAGTTTGCAGGGATATACTTCACCCCTCCACTTT. It is translated as CAWSLQGYTSPLHF. Combining the CDR3 with reference TRBV30 and TRBJ1-6 gives the whole variable domain SQTIHQWPATLVQPVGSPLSLECTVEGTSNPNLYWYRQAAGRGLQLLFYSVGIGQISSEVPQNLSASRPQDRQFILSSKKLLLSDSGFYLCAWSLQGYTSPLHFGNGTRLTVT.